This is a list of T cell receptor beta chains from one sample in a study of control samples from healthy donors and cancer patients. The assay was immunoSEQ multiplex PCR, and TCRdb's table has in-frame clones only and misses some. Of roughly 100,000 clones detected, approximately 86% appear once; the ten largest clones hold around an eighth. Source material: blood. All receptors derive from a man aged 25 to 45 in good health. The CDR3 runs from the conserved cysteine through the conserved F or W. Each record gives: D gene, V gene, clone size, CDR3 length, J gene, CDR3 DNA, CDR3 protein. D genes are given only for firm matches. The size field is filled for only some rows; it gives once, few, many or a size class.

-	TRBV6-5	-	13	TRBJ1-1	TGTGCCAGCAGTTCAGTTGAGAACACTGAAGCTTTCTTT	CASSSVENTEAFF
-	TRBV11-1	-	15	TRBJ1-2	TGTGCCAGCAGCTTAGCCCTCCAAGGTGACTATGGCTACACCTTC	CASSLALQGDYGYTF
-	TRBV11-2	-	15	TRBJ2-7	TGTGCCAGCAGCCGGACAGCGGAAACCGTCTACGAGCAGTACTTC	CASSRTAETVYEQYF
TRBD1	TRBV30	-	13	TRBJ2-2	TGTGCCTGGAGACAGGGGGCGGCCGGGGAGCTGTTTTTT	CAWRQGAAGELFF
-	TRBV4-2	once	16	TRBJ2-1	TGTGCCAGCAGCCAAGCCTGGGAATTTCGGTACAATGAGCAGTTCTTC	CASSQAWEFRYNEQFF
-	TRBV7-2	medium-sized	13	TRBJ1-2	TGTGCCAGCAGCTTATTAGGGGCGGGCGGCTACACCTTC	CASSLLGAGGYTF
-	TRBV7-2	-	15	TRBJ2-5	TGTGCCAGCAGCTTAGCCGGGAGACCCTCAGAGACCCAGTACTTC	CASSLAGRPSETQYF
-	TRBV6-4	-	15	TRBJ2-3	TGTGCCAGCAGTGTAGGAAACGGAGATTCAGATACGCAGTATTTT	CASSVGNGDSDTQYF
-	TRBV27	once	17	TRBJ2-3	TGTGCCAGCAGTTTAACTAGCCCTTGGAGTCGCACAGATACGCAGTATTTT	CASSLTSPWSRTDTQYF
-	TRBV18	-	15	TRBJ2-1	TGTGCCAGCTCACCACCGTTGGACCGTTTCAATGAGCAGTTCTTC	CASSPPLDRFNEQFF
TRBD1	TRBV10-3	-	16	TRBJ2-5	TGTGCCATCGCGAGCAGGACAGGGGTAGGCGGAGAGACCCAGTACTTC	CAIASRTGVGGETQYF
TRBD2	TRBV7-2	few	14	TRBJ2-7	TGTGCCAGCAGTTTAGGGGAGGGCGGCTACGAGCAGTACTTC	CASSLGEGGYEQYF
TRBD2	TRBV7-9	-	15	TRBJ2-2	TGTGCCAGCAGACCAGCGGGAGCGAACACCGGGGAGCTGTTTTTT	CASRPAGANTGELFF
-	TRBV6-5	-	14	TRBJ2-7	TGTGCCAGCAGCGCGGCTTCGACCATCTACGAGCAGTACTTC	CASSAASTIYEQYF
TRBD2	TRBV6-6	-	16	TRBJ2-7	TGTGCCAGCAGCGGACTAGCGAAAACCTCCTCCTACGAGCAGTACTTC	CASSGLAKTSSYEQYF
-	TRBV5-4	-	12	TRBJ1-5	TGTGCCAGCAGCTTGCCGAATCAGCCCCAGCATTTT	CASSLPNQPQHF
-	TRBV10-3	-	13	TRBJ2-4	TGTGCCATCATAATCCTAGCCAAAAACATTCAGTACTTC	CAIIILAKNIQYF
TRBD2	TRBV6-6	-	15	TRBJ2-7	TGTGCCAGCAAACTGGGACTAGCGGGAGTTTACGAGCAGTACTTC	CASKLGLAGVYEQYF
-	TRBV28	-	16	TRBJ1-5	TGTGCCAGCAGTTTCGTCCGCTCGACCGGGGAACAGCCCCAGCATTTT	CASSFVRSTGEQPQHF
-	TRBV19	once	16	TRBJ2-2	TGTGCCAGTACCCCCCCCAGCGGAGCCCGCACCGGGGAGCTGTTTTTT	CASTPPSGARTGELFF
TRBD1	TRBV19	-	13	TRBJ1-4	TGTGCCAGTAAACAGGGGGCTTTTGAAAAACTGTTTTTT	CASKQGAFEKLFF
TRBD2	TRBV5-4	once	18	TRBJ2-3	TGTGCCAGCAGCTTGAGGCTAGCGGGAGGCCGAGGAACAGATACGCAGTATTTT	CASSLRLAGGRGTDTQYF
TRBD2	TRBV28	-	17	TRBJ2-4	TGTGCCAGCAGTTTAAATTCCCTGGGGGGAGGGCAAAACATTCAGTACTTC	CASSLNSLGGGQNIQYF
TRBD2	TRBV3-1/TRBV3-2	-	15	TRBJ2-7	TGTGCCAGCAGCCCGACTAGCGGGAGATCCTACGAGCAGTACTTC	CASSPTSGRSYEQYF
-	TRBV7-3	-	16	TRBJ2-1	TGTGCCAGCAGCTTATCGGCTAGCTTTTCCTACAATGAGCAGTTCTTC	CASSLSASFSYNEQFF
TRBD2	TRBV7-3	-	16	TRBJ2-1	TGTGCCAGCAGCGCCGACGGGGCGGGAGGGCCCTCCGAGCAGTTCTTC	CASSADGAGGPSEQFF
-	TRBV2	-	10	TRBJ2-7	TGTGCCAGCAGTGCCCTCGAGCAGTACTTC	CASSALEQYF
-	TRBV5-3	-	15	TRBJ2-1	TGTGCCAGAAGCCTTAGGACTAATGCTTTCAATGAGCAGTTCTTC	CARSLRTNAFNEQFF
-	TRBV9	-	14	TRBJ2-4	TGTGCCAGCAGTCGGGGAGCCGGCTTGGACATTCAGTACTTC	CASSRGAGLDIQYF
TRBD2	TRBV4-2	-	15	TRBJ2-1	TGTGCCAGCAGTTTCTCAGCGGGAGAGTACAATGAGCAGTTCTTC	CASSFSAGEYNEQFF
-	TRBV1	-	19	TRBJ2-3	TGCACCAGCAGCCAAGATTGGGGCGGGAGAGGTTGCGGCACAGATACGCAGTATTTT	CTSSQDWGGRGCGTDTQYF
-	TRBV4-3	-	14	TRBJ1-3	TGCGCCAGCAGCCAGGGAGGGAGGGGAAACACCATATATTTT	CASSQGGRGNTIYF
-	TRBV6-5	-	13	TRBJ1-1	TGTGCCAGCAGTTACCGTCCGAACACTGAAGCTTTCTTT	CASSYRPNTEAFF
TRBD1	TRBV9	-	15	TRBJ1-5	TGTGCCAGCAGCGTAGGAGACAGGGTCGGTCAGCCCCAGCATTTT	CASSVGDRVGQPQHF
-	TRBV18	-	15	TRBJ2-1	TGTGCCAGCTCCCTCGACACCTCTTCCTACAATGAGCAGTTCTTC	CASSLDTSSYNEQFF